This is a list of T cell receptor beta chains from one sample in a study of human T cells and chemical hapten exposure. TCRdb independently ran MiXCR on the RACE reads; one entry per CDR3 protein. The sample yields some 89,000 distinct CDR3 sequences, 25% to 30% seen once. The source material was whole blood, sampled in connection with sensitization to the hapten diphenylcyclopropenone (DPC). The source of these receptors is a man aged 35 to 55 with alopecia areata. Some clones in this sample may be carry-over from other donors' samples. CDR3s include the opening cysteine and the closing phenylalanine or tryptophan. D genes are given only for firm matches. For some rows the clone size is stated as once, few or many, or as a class when expanded; others skip it.

j_call | clone_size | d_call | v_call | cdr3_nt | cdr3_aa
TRBJ2-7 | NA | NA | TRBV7-9 | TGTGCCAGCAGCCAACAGGGAGGCGAGCAGTACTTC | CASSQQGGEQYF
TRBJ1-1 | NA | NA | TRBV28 | TGTGCCAGCAGCGGGAGCAGGACTGAAGCTTTCTTT | CASSGSRTEAFF
TRBJ2-7 | NA | TRBD2 | TRBV4-1 | TGCGCCAGCAGCCAAGATGTCGCACTAGCGGGAGTGTTCGAGCAGTACTTC | CASSQDVALAGVFEQYF
TRBJ1-1 | NA | NA | TRBV5-1 | TGCGCCAGCAGCTTGTCGGGGGGCATTTCTGAAGCTTTCTTT | CASSLSGGISEAFF
TRBJ2-2 | few | NA | TRBV6-2/TRBV6-3 | TGTGCCAGCAGGGGTGGACAGTCAATCACCGGGGAGCTGTTTTTT | CASRGGQSITGELFF
TRBJ2-3 | NA | NA | TRBV29-1 | TGCAGCGTTAAGGCCTATAGCACAGATACGCAGTATTTT | CSVKAYSTDTQYF
TRBJ2-6 | few | NA | TRBV20-1 | TGCAGTGCTACCCGCGGGTTCTCTGGGGCCAACGTCCTGACTTTC | CSATRGFSGANVLTF
TRBJ1-5 | NA | NA | TRBV25-1 | TGTGCCAGCAGTGACGCCAGGGGAAGCAATCAGCCCCAGCATTTT | CASSDARGSNQPQHF
TRBJ2-1 | NA | TRBD2 | TRBV13 | TGTGCCAGCAGCTTCGGGACTATCGAGTTCTTC | CASSFGTIEFF
TRBJ1-1 | many | NA | TRBV28 | TGTGCCAGCAGTATTATTGGGGGCACCACTGAAGCTTTCTTT | CASSIIGGTTEAFF
TRBJ2-3 | few | TRBD1 | TRBV4-2 | TGTGCCAGTGAGCCCGGGACAGGGCCCACAGATACGCAGTATTTT | CASEPGTGPTDTQYF
TRBJ1-2 | many | NA | TRBV20-1 | TGCAGTGCCCCTTTTTGGGCAGGGGATGGCTACACCTTC | CSAPFWAGDGYTF
TRBJ2-5 | NA | TRBD1 | TRBV29-1 | TGCAGCGTTGAACCGGGACAGGGAAAGACCCAGTACTTC | CSVEPGQGKTQYF
TRBJ2-2 | few | NA | TRBV7-9 | TGTGCCAGCAGCCGGGCCGGGACCGCCGGCGGGGAGCTGTTTTTT | CASSRAGTAGGELFF
TRBJ1-5 | NA | NA | TRBV28 | TGTGCCAGCAGTTTAACGAGGGGGAATCAGCCCCAGCATTTT | CASSLTRGNQPQHF
TRBJ2-1 | NA | TRBD2 | TRBV6-5 | TGTGCCAGCAGTTATTCCCTCAGGGCGGGAGGGGGCAATGAGCAGTTCTTC | CASSYSLRAGGGNEQFF